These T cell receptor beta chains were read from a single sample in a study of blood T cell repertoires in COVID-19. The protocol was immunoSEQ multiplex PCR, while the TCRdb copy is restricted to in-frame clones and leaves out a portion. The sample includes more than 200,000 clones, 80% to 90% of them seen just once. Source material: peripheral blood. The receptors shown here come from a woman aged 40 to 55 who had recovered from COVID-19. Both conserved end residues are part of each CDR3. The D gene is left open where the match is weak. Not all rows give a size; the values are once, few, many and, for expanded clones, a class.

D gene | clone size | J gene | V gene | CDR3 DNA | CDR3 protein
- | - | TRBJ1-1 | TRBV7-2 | TGTGCCAGCAGACCATTCGAAGCGGAAGCTTTCTTT | CASRPFEAEAFF
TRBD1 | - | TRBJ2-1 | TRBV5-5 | TGTGCCAGCAGCTCAGGGACAGTTTACAATGAGCAGTTCTTC | CASSSGTVYNEQFF
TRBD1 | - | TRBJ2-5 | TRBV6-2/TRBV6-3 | TGTGCCAGCAGTCCGGGACAGGGGAGCGGCGAGACCCAGTACTTC | CASSPGQGSGETQYF
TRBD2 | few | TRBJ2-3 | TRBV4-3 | TGCGCCAGCAGTCGCGGACTAGCGGGGGCTACCACAGATACGCAGTATTTT | CASSRGLAGATTDTQYF
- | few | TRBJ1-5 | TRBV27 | TGTGCCAGCAGTCGAAGTCCCGGTGAGCCCCAGCATTTT | CASSRSPGEPQHF
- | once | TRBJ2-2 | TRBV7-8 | TGTGCCAGCAGCTTAGCGACGGGGAACACCGGGGAGCTGTTTTTT | CASSLATGNTGELFF
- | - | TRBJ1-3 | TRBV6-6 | TGTGCCAGCAGCCCAACCGGGGTCGGCACCATATATTTT | CASSPTGVGTIYF
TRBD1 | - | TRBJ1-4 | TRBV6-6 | TGTGCCAGCAGTCCAGGGGACAGGGAAGGTGGTACAGAAAAACTGTTTTTT | CASSPGDREGGTEKLFF
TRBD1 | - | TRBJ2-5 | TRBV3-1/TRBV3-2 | TGTGCCAGCAGCCAGACACCCGACAGGGGGCACGAGACCCAGTACTTC | CASSQTPDRGHETQYF
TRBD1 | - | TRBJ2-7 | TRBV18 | TGTGCCAGCTCACCTGGGACAGGAGAGTACTTC | CASSPGTGEYF
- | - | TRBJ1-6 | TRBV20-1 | TGCAGTGCTAGTTTGCCCCAGGGCGGAGTCTATAATTCACCCCTCCACTTT | CSASLPQGGVYNSPLHF
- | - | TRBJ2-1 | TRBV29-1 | TGCAGCGTTGGTCCTAGTTGGGTTGAGCAGTTCTTC | CSVGPSWVEQFF
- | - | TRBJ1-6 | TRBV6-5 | TGTGCCAGCAGTCCACTCCTCTATAATTCACCCCTCCACTTT | CASSPLLYNSPLHF
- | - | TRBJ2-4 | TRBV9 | TGTGCCAGCAGCGTAGATGGACAGCGAGGTAACATTCAGTACTTC | CASSVDGQRGNIQYF
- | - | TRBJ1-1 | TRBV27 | TGTGCCAGCAGTTTAAGAGGGGGCACTGAAGCTTTCTTT | CASSLRGGTEAFF
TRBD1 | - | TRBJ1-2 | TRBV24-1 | TGTGCCACCAGTGACACTGGGACAGGGAGCGGCTATGGCTACACCTTC | CATSDTGTGSGYGYTF
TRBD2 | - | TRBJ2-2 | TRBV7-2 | TGTGCCAGCAGCTTATCACTAGCGGGGGACGGGGAGCTGTTTTTT | CASSLSLAGDGELFF
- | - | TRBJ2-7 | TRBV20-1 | TGCAGTGCTAGCCCTGAGGAGAGGCAGTACTTC | CSASPEERQYF
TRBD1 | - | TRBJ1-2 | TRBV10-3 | TGTGCCATCAGTGAGTCACAGGGGCACTATGGCTACACCTTC | CAISESQGHYGYTF
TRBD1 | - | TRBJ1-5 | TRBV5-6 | TGTGCCAGCAGCGTGACAGGGTCCAATCAGCCCCAGCATTTT | CASSVTGSNQPQHF
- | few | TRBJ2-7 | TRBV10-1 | TGCGCCAGCAGCCGGGGGACCAACTACGAGCAGTACTTC | CASSRGTNYEQYF
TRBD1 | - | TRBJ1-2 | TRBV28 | TGTGCCAGCAGCGCGGGACAGAGCTATGGCTACACCTTC | CASSAGQSYGYTF
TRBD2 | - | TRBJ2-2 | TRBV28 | TGTGCCACTCCTAGCGGGGGGGCCCCCGGGGAGCTGTTTTTT | CATPSGGAPGELFF
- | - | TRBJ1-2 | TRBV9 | TGTGCCAGCAGCGTAGCCAGCTATGGCTACACCTTC | CASSVASYGYTF
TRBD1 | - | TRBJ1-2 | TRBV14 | TGTGCCAGCAGCCAGTCAACAGGGGGCGGGGATGGCTACACCTTC | CASSQSTGGGDGYTF
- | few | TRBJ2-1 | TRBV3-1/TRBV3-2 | TGTGCCAGCAGCCAAGATCTAGTGAAAGAGCCGTTCTTC | CASSQDLVKEPFF
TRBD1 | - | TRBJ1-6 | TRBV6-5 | TGTGCCAGCAGTTACTCGGGACAGGGTTATAATTCACCCCTCCACTTT | CASSYSGQGYNSPLHF
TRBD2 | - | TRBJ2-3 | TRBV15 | TGTGCCACCAGCAGACTCCTCGGGGGGACCGCAGATACGCAGTATTTT | CATSRLLGGTADTQYF
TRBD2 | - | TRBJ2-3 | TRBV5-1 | TGCGCCAGCAGCTTGGACTCTAGCGGGGCTAGCACAGATACGCAGTATTTT | CASSLDSSGASTDTQYF
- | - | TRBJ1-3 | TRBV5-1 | TGCGCCAGCAGCAGGAGCGCAGGGACTGGAAACACCATATATTTT | CASSRSAGTGNTIYF
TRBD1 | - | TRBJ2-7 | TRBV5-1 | TGCGCCAGCAGCTTGGGAGGGACAGGGGCCTACGAGCAGTACTTC | CASSLGGTGAYEQYF
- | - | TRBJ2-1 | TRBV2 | TGTGCCAGCAGTGAAAGGGGCGTTTACAATGAGCAGTTCTTC | CASSERGVYNEQFF
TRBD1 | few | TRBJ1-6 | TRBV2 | TGTGCCAGCAGTAATTTCCATCTTCGGGACAGCAGCTCCTATAATTCACCCCTCCACTTT | CASSNFHLRDSSSYNSPLHF
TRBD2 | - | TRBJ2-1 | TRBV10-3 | TGTGCCATCAGAGGAGTGGGGGGGGAGCAGTTCTTC | CAIRGVGGEQFF
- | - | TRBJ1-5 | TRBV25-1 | TGTGCCAGCCACAAGCCGGTACCAGGGTCTCTTGTACAGCCCCAGCATTTT | CASHKPVPGSLVQPQHF
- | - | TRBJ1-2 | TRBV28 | TGTGCCAGCAGTGAACAGAACTATGGCTACACCTTC | CASSEQNYGYTF
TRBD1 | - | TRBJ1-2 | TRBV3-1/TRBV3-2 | TGTGCCAGCAGCCAAGGGCAGGGGGGACGGGGCTACACCTTC | CASSQGQGGRGYTF
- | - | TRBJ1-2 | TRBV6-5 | TGTGCCAGCAGCGCCGGGTTTCGTGGGGCCTATGGCTACACCTTC | CASSAGFRGAYGYTF
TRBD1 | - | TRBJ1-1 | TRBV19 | TGTGCCAGTAGAGACGGACAGGGGAACACTGAAGCTTTCTTT | CASRDGQGNTEAFF
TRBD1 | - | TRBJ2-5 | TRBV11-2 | TGTGCCAGCAGCTTTACTACCTCCGGGACAGTACAAGAGACCCAGTACTTC | CASSFTTSGTVQETQYF
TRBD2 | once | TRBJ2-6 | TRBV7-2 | TGTGCCAGCAGCCAGCCAACTAGCGGGGGGGGCCTCGGGGCCAACGTCCTGACTTTC | CASSQPTSGGGLGANVLTF
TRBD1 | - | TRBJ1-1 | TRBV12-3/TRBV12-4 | TGTGCCAGCAGTCACCGGGACAGGGGGGAAGCTTTCTTT | CASSHRDRGEAFF
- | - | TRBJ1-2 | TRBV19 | TGTGCCAGTAGTATAGGCGGAGACTATGGCTACACCTTC | CASSIGGDYGYTF
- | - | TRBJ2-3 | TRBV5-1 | TGCGCCAGCAGCTTCGCACTATCTAGCACAGATACGCAGTATTTT | CASSFALSSTDTQYF
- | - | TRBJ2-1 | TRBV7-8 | TGTGCCAGCAGCTTCCGGGACTCCTACAATGAGCAGTTCTTC | CASSFRDSYNEQFF
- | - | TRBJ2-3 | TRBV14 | TGTGCCAGCAGTGATTCGGGCACAGATACGCAGTATTTT | CASSDSGTDTQYF
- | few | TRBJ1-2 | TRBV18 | TGTGCCAGCTCACCCGACAGTGATAGCTATGGCTACACCTTC | CASSPDSDSYGYTF
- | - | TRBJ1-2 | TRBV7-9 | TGTGCCAGCAGCTTCGACAGGTTTCATTTTAGGGCTAACTATGGCTACACCTTC | CASSFDRFHFRANYGYTF
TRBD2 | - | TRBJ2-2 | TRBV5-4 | TGTGCCAGCAGCTCGGGACTAGCGGGGGCCGACACCGGGGAGCTGTTTTTT | CASSSGLAGADTGELFF